The T cell receptor (beta chain) under discussion was sequenced for a study of shared clonotypes between healthy human individuals. Trimming removed 6 bases from V and 2 bases from J, with 11 bases in between. The CDR3 extends over 12 amino acids. Germline-derived CDR1 and CDR2 are GTSNPN and SVGIG (reference sequence). Repertoires were generated with immunoSEQ multiplex PCR, while TCRdb's copy carries only in-frame clones and drops some. The table shows more than 2,000,000 clones, with approximately 92% occurring only once. This TCR came from a young man in good health. Sequenced material: naive CD4+ T cells sorted from blood. The subset denotes: CD45RA+ positively selected. V is TRBV30 and J is TRBJ2-7; D is unclear. CDR3 nucleotides: TGTGCCTGTGACTCGACTCCCTACGAGCAGTACTTC. It codes for CACDSTPYEQYF.